A single count supports the clone carrying this T cell receptor beta chain. The data were obtained in a study of CD8 T cells in Susac syndrome. The CDR3 extends over 16 amino acids. V lost 0 bases to trimming and J lost 4 bases, with 19 bases between them. The germline V gene has CDR1 DFQATT and CDR2 SNEGSKA (reference sequence). RNA totalling about 0.5 to 1 ug underwent reverse transcription with random hexamers. A multiplex approach, immunoSEQ multiplex PCR, amplified TCR beta CDR3 across 54 Vbeta and 13 Jbeta. TCRdb called the immunoSEQ multiplex PCR reads again in MiXCR, with one record for every CDR3 protein. The sample lists 160,000 or so distinct CDR3 sequences, just under 95% occurring once.

This chain joins TRBV20-1 and TRBJ2-7; D possibly matches TRBD1 or TRBD2 (6 bases each). The source material was CD8+ T cells from PBMCs. The clonotype originates from a human donor with multiple sclerosis. CDR3 DNA sequence: TGCAGTGCTAGAGATGGGGGGCAGGTAAACCCTTACGAGCAGTACTTC. This encodes CSARDGGQVNPYEQYF.